The source of this T cell receptor beta chain is a study of PD-1 blockade in classical Hodgkin lymphoma. Study overall: Patients received nivolumab 3 mg/kg intravenously every 2 weeks. Points from the study as a whole: A reduction in baseline TCR diversity was reportedly seen in newly diagnosed patients relative to healthy donors.

For this clone: Its antigen is unidentified.

All trial patients relapsed after autologous stem cell transplantation. The ends were cut back, 7 bases at V and 0 bases at J, with 10 bases in the middle. The CDR3 consists of 13 residues. Per germline, CDR1 ENHRY and CDR2 SYGVKD. Using immunoSEQ multiplex PCR, the repertoire was profiled, and TCRdb retains in-frame clones only, with some absent. Of tens of thousands of clones in the sample, 85% to 95% were seen once. The chain joins TRBV10-3 to TRBJ2-7; D is undetermined. The receptor was derived from a human donor with classical Hodgkin lymphoma. The sample consisted of peripheral blood mononuclear cells (PBMCs), taken at baseline. In DNA form, the CDR3 reads TGTGCCATCACCCCTGGGATCTCCTACGAGCAGTACTTC. This gives the protein CAITPGISYEQYF.